This T cell receptor (beta chain) was obtained from a study of T cell changes during pregnancy in multiple sclerosis. Germline V gives CDR1 GTSNPN, CDR2 SVGIG (reference sequence). The CDR3 has 13 residues. J was trimmed by 5 bases and V by 5 bases; bases with no gene match: 8. Profiled with immunoSEQ multiplex PCR; TCRdb holds only in-frame clones, not every one. The sample has approximately 34,000 clones; 90% are singletons. The source of this sequence is a female donor with multiple sclerosis, enrolled in a pregnancy study. The chain recombines TRBV30 with TRBJ2-7; 8 bases fit TRBD2. Sample: CD8+ T cells from peripheral blood mononuclear cells, taken in the first trimester of pregnancy. CDR3 amino acids: CAWEAGEANEQYF. The CDR3 coding sequence is TGTGCCTGGGAAGCGGGAGAAGCGAACGAGCAGTACTTC. Variable domain in full (rest from reference TRBV30 and TRBJ2-7): SQTIHQWPATLVQPVGSPLSLECTVEGTSNPNLYWYRQAAGRGLQLLFYSVGIGQISSEVPQNLSASRPQDRQFILSSKKLLLSDSGFYLCAWEAGEANEQYFGPGTRLTVT.